The 18 T cell receptor beta chains presented below share a single source sample, sequenced in a study of shared clonotypes between healthy human individuals. The method was immunoSEQ multiplex PCR; TCRdb's version includes in-frame clones alone and lacks a portion of them. Here the sample spans more than 2,000,000 clones, roughly 92% being singletons. Material: naive CD4+ T cells sorted from blood. Subset reported: CD45RA+ positively selected. The receptors come from a young man in good health.

Comments on this clone: This specimen includes other DNA sequences encoding the same CDR3. The CDR3 region has the DNA TGTGCCAGCAGTTACTGGGGGGGCAATCAGCCCCAGCATTTT. This codes for CASSYWGGNQPQHF. This chain joins TRBV6-6 and TRBJ1-5; the D gene is possibly TRBD1 (5 bases). The CDR3 contains 14 residues. Looked up from germline, CDR1 is MNHNY and CDR2 is SVGAGI (reference sequence). V shed 1 base and J shed 2 bases, with 6 bases lying between them.

This chain connects TRBV5-1 to TRBJ1-6; a possible D gene is TRBD1 (5 bases). The CDR3 sequence is 15 residues long. CDR1 and CDR2 from the germline V gene are SGHRS and YFSETQ. Trimming removed 0 bases from V and 8 bases from J, with 12 bases in between. CDR3 protein: CASSLERGGDSPLHF. In DNA form, the CDR3 reads TGCGCCAGCAGCTTGGAGCGGGGAGGGGATTCACCCCTCCACTTT.

The CDR3, as DNA: TGTGCCAGCAGTTACCGGGACAGGGGAATCTCAGATACGCAGTATTTT. This encodes CASSYRDRGISDTQYF. The chain recombines TRBV6-5 with TRBJ2-3, with TRBD1 identical over 10 bases. The CDR3 is 16 residues long. CDR1 and CDR2 from the germline V gene are MNHEY and SVGAGI. V trimming: 2 bases; J trimming: 4 bases; junction bases outside the gene matches: 6.

This clone came up once. The V gene is TRBV14, the J gene TRBJ1-3; D remains unclear. The CDR3 spans 16 residues. CDR1 is SGHDN and CDR2 is FVKESK in the germline V gene. Deletions cut 3 bases from V and 0 bases from J, with 12 bases between. CDR3 amino acids: CASSQARLLSGNTIYF. The CDR3, as DNA: TGTGCCAGCAGCCAGGCCCGCTTGCTCTCTGGAAACACCATATATTTT.

This chain uses TRBV29-1 with TRBJ2-1; 7 positions match TRBD2. This CDR3 has 15 amino acids. Germline CDR1 is SQVTM and CDR2 is ANQGSEA. The V segment lost 3 bases and the J segment 4 bases; nucleotides outside the gene matches: 9. In nucleotides, the CDR3 is TGCAGCGTTGACAATGCGGGAGAACGATACAATGAGCAGTTCTTC. Protein: CSVDNAGERYNEQFF.

The table lists this clone with a count of one. This rearrangement joins TRBV11-2 to TRBJ2-5; D is perhaps TRBD2 (7 bases). CDR3 size: 15 residues. Germline V gene lookup returns CDR1 SGHAT and CDR2 FQNNGV. Trimming shortened V by 5 bases and J by 5 bases, and 18 bases separated the two germline ends. The CDR3 loop is CASSPPGGAVETQYF. CDR3 nucleotide sequence: TGTGCCAGCAGCCCACCTGGGGGGGCCGTTGAGACCCAGTACTTC.

In DNA, the CDR3 is TGTGCCACCAGCCCTGTTGCAGGGTCGGCAAAACTGTTTTTT. Translation: CATSPVAGSAKLFF. The chain has TRBV15 and TRBJ1-4; D might be TRBD1 (5 bases). Trimming took 5 bases from V and 10 from J, leaving 17 bases between them. CDR3 length equals 14 residues. The germline V gene has CDR1 LNHNV and CDR2 YYDKDF (reference sequence).

V is TRBV9 and J is TRBJ1-6, with a weak D call TRBD1 (6 bases). The CDR3 is 15 residues long. V shed 4 bases and J shed 5 bases, with 13 bases lying between them. The germline V gene encodes CDR1 SGDLS and CDR2 YYNGEE. The CDR3 here is CASSPRTDDNSPLHF. The CDR3 nucleotides read TGTGCCAGCAGCCCGAGGACAGATGATAATTCACCCCTCCACTTT.

The V gene is TRBV19, the J gene TRBJ2-5; D may be TRBD2 (6 bases). Germline V lookup: CDR1 LNHDA, CDR2 SQIVND (reference sequence). This CDR3 has 15 amino acids. DNA for the CDR3: TGTGCGAGCCATTCTGTGCGGGGCCTTCAAGAGACCCAGTACTTC. It yields the protein CASHSVRGLQETQYF.

On this clone itself: The same CDR3 is also encoded by other DNA sequences in this sample. The CDR3 protein is CASSLRRNGEAFF. Written as DNA, the CDR3 is TGTGCCAGCAGCCTAAGGCGGAACGGTGAAGCTTTCTTT. This chain joins TRBV11-2 and TRBJ1-1, with no clear D. The CDR3 extends over 13 amino acids. The germline gives CDR1 SGHAT, CDR2 FQNNGV. V shed 5 bases and J shed 7 bases, with 14 bases lying between them.

On this clone itself: This sample also contains other DNA sequences that code for the same CDR3. V is TRBV5-1 and J is TRBJ1-5, with TRBD1 as a possible D gene (5 bases). The V gene's germline CDR1 is SGHRS and CDR2 YFSETQ. The germline V and J ends were trimmed by 0 bases and 4 bases, with 8 bases remaining between them. The CDR3 loop spans 14 amino acids. The CDR3 protein is CASSLGEGNQPQHF. CDR3 coding DNA: TGCGCCAGCAGCTTGGGGGAGGGGAATCAGCCCCAGCATTTT.

The V gene is TRBV5-1, the J gene TRBJ1-1; 7 bases are a match to TRBD1. The junction had 11 bases not matched to a gene; V was cut back by 3 bases and J by 0 bases. The V gene's germline CDR1 is SGHRS and CDR2 YFSETQ. The CDR3 contains 17 residues. The CDR3 DNA reads as TGCGCCAGCAGCTCTTCCTTACAGGGGCGGGTGAACACTGAAGCTTTCTTT. It specifies CASSSSLQGRVNTEAFF.

This clone was observed a single time. This chain joins TRBV30 and TRBJ2-3; possible D gene TRBD2, 5 bases. There are 12 residues in the CDR3. Germline assignment: CDR1 GTSNPN and CDR2 SVGIG (reference sequence). V dropped 2 bases and J dropped 9 bases, with 12 bases sitting between them. CDR3 sequence: CAWSPGRETQYF. CDR3 sequence (DNA): TGTGCCTGGAGTCCAGGCCGGGAAACGCAGTATTTT.

The chain is built from TRBV25-1 and TRBJ1-1, with D unresolved. V lost 3 bases, J lost 1 base, and 12 bases lay in between. The CDR3 is 15 amino acids. CDR1 is MGHDK and CDR2 is SYGVNS in the germline V gene. CDR3 coding DNA: TGTGCCAGCAGTGATAGCGGCCCCAGGAACACTGAAGCTTTCTTT. Translation: CASSDSGPRNTEAFF.

The V gene is TRBV18, the J gene TRBJ2-1; maybe TRBD2 (6 bases). Germline values: CDR1 KGHSH, CDR2 LQKENI. Trimming shortened V by 3 bases and J by 2 bases, and 11 bases separated the two germline ends. The CDR3 extends over 15 amino acids. The DNA for the CDR3 is TGTGCCAGCTCACCTTCCCTAGCGCCCTACAATGAGCAGTTCTTC. Translation: CASSPSLAPYNEQFF.

This clone was seen only a few times. The chain couples TRBV6-5 to TRBJ2-2, with D perhaps matching TRBD1 (5 bases). The germline V and J ends were trimmed by 5 bases and 1 base, with 5 bases remaining between them. The CDR3 spans 13 residues. The germline CDR1 and CDR2 sequences are MNHEY and SVGAGI. The CDR3 coding sequence is TGTGCCAGCAGTCAGGGGAACACCGGGGAGCTGTTTTTT. Translation gives CASSQGNTGELFF.

In the case of this clone: The junction departs from germline at one end; a sequencing error may be responsible. The chain uses TRBV7-8 and TRBJ2-1; D unresolved. Germline V gives CDR1 SGHVS, CDR2 FQNEAQ. This CDR3 region has 14 residues. CDR3 sequence reads: CASSLSRITPRLVF. The CDR3 DNA sequence: TGTGCCAGCAGCTTATCCCGTATCACTCCCCGTCTGGTCTTC.

V usage is TRBV5-5 and J usage is TRBJ2-7; no clear D gene. Trimming stripped 1 base from V and 0 bases from J, with 8 bases between. Germline V gene data show CDR1 as SGHKS and CDR2 as YYEKEE (reference sequence). The CDR3 totals 14 residues. CDR3 bases: TGTGCCAGCAGCTTGATGAGTAGCTCCTACGAGCAGTACTTC. Translated, it gives CASSLMSSSYEQYF.